This entry features one T cell receptor beta chain sequence. This entry is derived from a study of blood T cell repertoires in COVID-19. Sequencing used immunoSEQ multiplex PCR; TCRdb keeps in-frame clones, though not all of them. The data contain a few hundred thousand clones, around 89% of them singletons. The origin of this receptor is a man aged 18 to 29 who had recovered from COVID-19. Material for sequencing was PBMCs or T cells enriched from blood (not recorded which).

CDR3 protein: CATDRVSTGELFF. The DNA of the CDR3 is TGTGCCACCGACAGGGTTAGCACCGGGGAGCTGTTTTTT. The chain links TRBV13 to TRBJ2-2, with TRBD1 matching over 7 bases. Per the germline V gene, CDR1 is PRHDT and CDR2 is FYEKMQ (reference sequence). V gave up 10 bases and J gave up 4 bases; unmatched junction bases: 6. CDR3 length: 13 amino acids. The variable domain in full, with the rest retrieved from reference TRBV13 and TRBJ2-2, is AAGVIQSPRHLIKEKRETATLKCYPIPRHDTVYWYQQGPGQDPQFLISFYEKMQSDKGSIPDRFSAQQFSDYHSELNMSSLELGDSALYFCATDRVSTGELFFGEGSRLTVL.